The clone carrying this TCR beta chain was observed many times. Its target is not known. Trimming cost V 3 bases and J 4 bases, with 3 bases left between them. The CDR3 is 11 residues long. Germline CDR1 reads MNHEY; CDR2 reads SMNVEV (reference sequence). Patients showing uncontrolled infection, other autoimmune disease, pregnancy or lactation were ineligible. The sample belongs to a study of T cells in Graves' hyperthyroidism and ophthalmopathy. Regions amplified from RNA transcripts were the TCR beta CDR3 regions. TCR CDR3 regions were first amplified by RT-PCR with HTBI primers. TCRdb used MiXCR to reprocess the multiplex PCR reads, holding one entry per CDR3 protein. This table holds under 350,000 distinct CDR3 sequences, about a sixth found once. General study points: The blood repertoire included most of the expanded thyroid clonotypes above 0.001.

This TCR was sampled from a woman aged 55-69 years with Graves' ophthalmopathy. The chain recombines TRBV27 with TRBJ1-1; D gene unclear. Sequencing was carried out using blood. The CDR3 nucleotides are TGTGCCAGCAGTTTTCCCACTGAAGCTTTCTTT. Protein sequence: CASSFPTEAFF.